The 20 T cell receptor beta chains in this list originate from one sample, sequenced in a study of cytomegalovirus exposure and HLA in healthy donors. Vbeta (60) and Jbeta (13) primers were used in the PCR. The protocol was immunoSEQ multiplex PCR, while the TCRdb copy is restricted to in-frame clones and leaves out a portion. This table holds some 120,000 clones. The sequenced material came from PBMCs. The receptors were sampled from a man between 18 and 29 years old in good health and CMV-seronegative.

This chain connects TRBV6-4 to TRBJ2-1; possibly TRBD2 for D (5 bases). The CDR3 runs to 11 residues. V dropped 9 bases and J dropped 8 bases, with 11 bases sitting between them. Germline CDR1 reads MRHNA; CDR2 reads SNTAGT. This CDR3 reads CARGLEDEQFF. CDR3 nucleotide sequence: TGTGCCAGGGGGTTGGAGGATGAGCAGTTCTTC.

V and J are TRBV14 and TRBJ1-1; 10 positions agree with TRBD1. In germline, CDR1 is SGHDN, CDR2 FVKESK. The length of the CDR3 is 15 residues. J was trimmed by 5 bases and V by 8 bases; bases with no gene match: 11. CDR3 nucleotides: TGTGCCAGCTTTAGACAGGGGGCGAGGAGGACTGAAGCTTTCTTT. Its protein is CASFRQGARRTEAFF.

CDR3 region: CASGTGTGGREQYF. The CDR3 DNA reads as TGTGCCAGCGGCACCGGGACAGGGGGACGAGAGCAGTACTTC. The chain recombines TRBV7-6 with TRBJ2-7, with TRBD1 matching 11 bases. With V trimmed by 8 bases and J by 7 bases, 10 bases remained unmatched. Germline V lookup: CDR1 SGHVS, CDR2 FNYEAQ. The CDR3 is 14 amino acids.

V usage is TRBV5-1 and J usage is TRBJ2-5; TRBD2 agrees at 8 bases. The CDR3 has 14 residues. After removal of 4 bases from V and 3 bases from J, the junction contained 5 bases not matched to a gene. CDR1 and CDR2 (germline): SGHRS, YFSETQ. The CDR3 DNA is TGCGCCAGCAGCCCGCGGGGGGACAAAGAGACCCAGTACTTC. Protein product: CASSPRGDKETQYF.

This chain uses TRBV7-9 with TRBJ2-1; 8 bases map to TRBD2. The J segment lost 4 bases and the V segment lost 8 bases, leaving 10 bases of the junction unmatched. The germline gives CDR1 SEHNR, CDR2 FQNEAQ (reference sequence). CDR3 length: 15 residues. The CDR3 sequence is CASATGGGPYNEQFF. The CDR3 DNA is TGTGCCAGCGCTACGGGCGGGGGGCCTTACAATGAGCAGTTCTTC.

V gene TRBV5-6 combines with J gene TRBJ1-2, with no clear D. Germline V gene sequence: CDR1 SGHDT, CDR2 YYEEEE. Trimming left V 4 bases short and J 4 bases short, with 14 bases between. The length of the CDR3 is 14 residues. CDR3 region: CASSPVLVPYGYTF. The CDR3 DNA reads TGTGCCAGCAGCCCCGTCCTCGTCCCCTATGGCTACACCTTC.

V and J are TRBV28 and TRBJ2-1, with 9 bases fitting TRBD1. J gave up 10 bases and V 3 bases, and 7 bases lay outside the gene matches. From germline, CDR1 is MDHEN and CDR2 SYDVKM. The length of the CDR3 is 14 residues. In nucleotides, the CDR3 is TGTGCCAGCAGTTTTTTACAGGGGGCGGGCGAGCAGTTCTTC. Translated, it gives CASSFLQGAGEQFF.

CDR3 DNA sequence: TGTGCCAGCAGCCCCAGGGGTTCTGGGAATCAGCCCCAGCATTTT. The encoded protein is CASSPRGSGNQPQHF. V is TRBV7-8 and J is TRBJ1-5, with D maybe TRBD1 (6 bases). Looked up from germline, CDR1 is SGHVS and CDR2 is FQNEAQ. The CDR3 covers 15 residues. V lost 5 bases and J 4 bases, leaving 15 bases between the germline ends.

The CDR3 DNA is TGTGCCAGCAGGGGGACTAGCGATCAAGAGACCCAGTACTTC. It translates to CASRGTSDQETQYF. The chain links TRBV7-2 to TRBJ2-5; 10 nucleotides align to TRBD2. From germline, CDR1 is SGHTA and CDR2 FQGNSA. The CDR3 length is 14 residues. V lost 6 bases and J lost 2; bases outside the gene matches: 3.

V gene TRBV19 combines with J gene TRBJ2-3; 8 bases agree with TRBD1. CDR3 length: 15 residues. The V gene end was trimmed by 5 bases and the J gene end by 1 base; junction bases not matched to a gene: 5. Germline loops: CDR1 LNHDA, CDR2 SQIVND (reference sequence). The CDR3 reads CASSLRGPGTDTQYF. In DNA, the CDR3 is TGTGCCAGTAGTCTCAGGGGGCCTGGCACAGATACGCAGTATTTT.

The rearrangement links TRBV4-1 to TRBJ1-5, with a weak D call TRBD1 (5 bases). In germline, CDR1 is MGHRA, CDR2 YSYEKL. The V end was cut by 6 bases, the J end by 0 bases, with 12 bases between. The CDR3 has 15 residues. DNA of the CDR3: TGCGCCAGCAGTTACGGGGGGGGTAGCAATCAGCCCCAGCATTTT. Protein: CASSYGGGSNQPQHF.

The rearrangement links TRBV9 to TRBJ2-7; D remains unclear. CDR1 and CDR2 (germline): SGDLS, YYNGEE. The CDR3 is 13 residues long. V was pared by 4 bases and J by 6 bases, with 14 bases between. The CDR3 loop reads CASSHSRLSEQYF. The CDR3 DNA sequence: TGTGCCAGCAGCCACTCCCGATTGAGCGAGCAGTACTTC. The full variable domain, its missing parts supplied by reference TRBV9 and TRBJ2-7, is DSGVTQTPKHLITATGQRVTLRCSPRSGDLSVYWYQQSLDQGLQFLIQYYNGEERAKGNILERFSAQQFPDLHSELNLSSLELGDSALYFCASSHSRLSEQYFGPGTRLTVT.

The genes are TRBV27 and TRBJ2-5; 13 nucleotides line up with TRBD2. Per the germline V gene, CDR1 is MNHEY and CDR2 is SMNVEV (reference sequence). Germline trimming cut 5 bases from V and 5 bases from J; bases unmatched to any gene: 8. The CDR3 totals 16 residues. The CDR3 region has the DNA TGTGCCAGCAGTCCCCTGACTAGCGGGGGGCGTGAGACCCAGTACTTC. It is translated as CASSPLTSGGRETQYF.

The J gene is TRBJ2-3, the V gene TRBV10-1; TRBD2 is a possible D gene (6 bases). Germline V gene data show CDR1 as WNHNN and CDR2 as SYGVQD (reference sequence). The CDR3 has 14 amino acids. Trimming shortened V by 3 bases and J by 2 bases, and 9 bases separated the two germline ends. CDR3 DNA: TGCGCCAGCAGTGACGCGGGGACCACAGATACGCAGTATTTT. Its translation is CASSDAGTTDTQYF.

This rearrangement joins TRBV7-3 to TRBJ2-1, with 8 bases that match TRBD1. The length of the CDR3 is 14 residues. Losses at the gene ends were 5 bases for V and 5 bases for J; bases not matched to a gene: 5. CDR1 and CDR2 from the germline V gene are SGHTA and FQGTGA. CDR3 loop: CASSLDRANNEQFF. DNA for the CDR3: TGTGCCAGCAGCCTGGACAGGGCAAACAATGAGCAGTTCTTC.

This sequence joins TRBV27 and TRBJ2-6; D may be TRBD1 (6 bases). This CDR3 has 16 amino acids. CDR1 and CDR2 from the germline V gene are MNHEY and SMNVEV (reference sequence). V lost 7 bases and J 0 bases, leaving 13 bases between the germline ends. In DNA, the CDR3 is TGTGCCAGCACCGACAGGTCAAACTCTGGGGCCAACGTCCTGACTTTC. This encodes CASTDRSNSGANVLTF.

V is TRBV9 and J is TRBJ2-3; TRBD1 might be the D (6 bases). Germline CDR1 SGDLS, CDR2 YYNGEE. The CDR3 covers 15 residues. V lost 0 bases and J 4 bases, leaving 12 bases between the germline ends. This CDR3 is CASSVGGRGADTQYF. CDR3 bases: TGTGCCAGCAGCGTAGGAGGCAGGGGAGCAGATACGCAGTATTTT.

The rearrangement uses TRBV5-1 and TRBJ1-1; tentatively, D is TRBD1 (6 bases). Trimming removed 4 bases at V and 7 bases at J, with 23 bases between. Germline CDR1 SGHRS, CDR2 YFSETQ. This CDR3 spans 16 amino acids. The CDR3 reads CASSGRGGRQPDEAFF. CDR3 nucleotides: TGCGCCAGCAGCGGGAGGGGGGGCCGCCAGCCTGATGAAGCTTTCTTT.

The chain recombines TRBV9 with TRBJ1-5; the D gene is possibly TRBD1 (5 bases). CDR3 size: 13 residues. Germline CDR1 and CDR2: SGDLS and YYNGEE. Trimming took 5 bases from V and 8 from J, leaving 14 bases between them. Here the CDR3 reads CASSGQGEEPQHF. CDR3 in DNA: TGTGCCAGCAGTGGGCAAGGGGAAGAGCCCCAGCATTTT.

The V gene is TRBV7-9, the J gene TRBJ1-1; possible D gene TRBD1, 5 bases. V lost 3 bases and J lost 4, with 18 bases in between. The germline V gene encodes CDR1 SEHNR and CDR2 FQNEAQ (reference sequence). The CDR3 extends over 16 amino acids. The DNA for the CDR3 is TGTGCCAGCAGCTTTGAGATGGGGCCCGGGGGCACTGAAGCTTTCTTT. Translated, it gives CASSFEMGPGGTEAFF.